A selection of T cell receptor beta chains follows, all from one sample in a study of blood T cell repertoires in COVID-19. Profiling relied on immunoSEQ multiplex PCR, and the TCRdb table lists in-frame clones only, not all of them. Seen here are some 25,000 clones, 70% to 90% observed once, and the top ten hold about 25%. The sample consisted of peripheral blood. The origin of the receptors is a man between 65 and 79 years old with COVID-19, enrolled during active disease. The CDR3 runs from the conserved cysteine through the conserved F or W. D genes are given only for firm matches. Rows may omit the clone size; those that give it use once, few, many or a size class.

clone_size,v_call,d_call,j_call,cdr3_nt,cdr3_aa
NA,TRBV30,NA,TRBJ2-5,TGTGCCTGGAGCGGAGGGACAGCAGAGACCCAGTACTTC,CAWSGGTAETQYF
NA,TRBV10-3,TRBD2,TRBJ2-5,TGTGCCATCAGCGATACTAGCGGGAAGTTATCGGAGACCCAGTACTTC,CAISDTSGKLSETQYF
NA,TRBV6-2/TRBV6-3,NA,TRBJ2-7,TGTGCCAGCAGTTACTCTGACAGGAGCAACTACGAGCAGTACTTC,CASSYSDRSNYEQYF
NA,TRBV29-1,TRBD2,TRBJ2-1,TGCAGCGTTAGGGCTAGCGGGATGGGTGAGCAGTTCTTC,CSVRASGMGEQFF
NA,TRBV5-6,NA,TRBJ2-1,TGTGCCAGCAGCTTGGGGCGGAATGAGCAGTTCTTC,CASSLGRNEQFF
once,TRBV4-1,NA,TRBJ1-2,TGCGCCAGCAGCCTAAGAGCGGGGGTTGGCTACACCTTC,CASSLRAGVGYTF
once,TRBV2,NA,TRBJ1-6,TGTGCCAGCATCCGAACGGGCAAACCGGGATCACCCCTCCACTTT,CASIRTGKPGSPLHF
NA,TRBV30,NA,TRBJ2-2,TGTGCCTGGAGTCGGGGACTCAGAACCGGGGAGCTGTTTTTT,CAWSRGLRTGELFF
NA,TRBV25-1,NA,TRBJ2-5,TGTGCCAGCAGTGAATTGGGGCTAGAGACCCAGTACTTC,CASSELGLETQYF
NA,TRBV10-3,NA,TRBJ1-4,TGTGCCATCAGTGAGTTGTCAGGCAAAAATGAAAAACTGTTTTTT,CAISELSGKNEKLFF
NA,TRBV6-4,NA,TRBJ1-1,TGTGCCAGCAGAGCATCGGCGGACACTGAAGCTTTCTTT,CASRASADTEAFF
NA,TRBV18,NA,TRBJ1-5,TGTGCCAGCTCACCAAACGGAGGGCGACAGCCCCAGCATTTT,CASSPNGGRQPQHF
NA,TRBV12-3/TRBV12-4,NA,TRBJ1-2,TGTGCCAGCAGTCCCACTGGGAGCTATGGCTACACCTTC,CASSPTGSYGYTF
few,TRBV7-9,TRBD1,TRBJ1-6,TGTGCCAGCAGCTCCCCTGGACAGGGCTTGTCACCCCTCCACTTT,CASSSPGQGLSPLHF
few,TRBV10-1,TRBD2,TRBJ2-7,TGCGCCAGCAGTGAGTCGACTAGCGGGGTATACGAGCAGTACTTC,CASSESTSGVYEQYF
NA,TRBV18,TRBD1,TRBJ1-5,TGTGCCAGCTCACAGGGACAGGATCAGCCCCAGCATTTT,CASSQGQDQPQHF
once,TRBV7-7,NA,TRBJ2-2,TGTGCTAGCAGCCCGGGACTCACCGGGGAGCTGTTTTTT,CASSPGLTGELFF
once,TRBV10-2,TRBD1,TRBJ1-1,TGCGCCAGCAGTTTCCAGGGGGCGATGAACACTGAAGCTTTCTTT,CASSFQGAMNTEAFF
NA,TRBV11-2,TRBD1,TRBJ1-4,TGTGCCAGCAGCTTAGTACAGGGGGCAGGAGGAAAACTGTTTTTT,CASSLVQGAGGKLFF
few,TRBV3-1/TRBV3-2,NA,TRBJ1-6,TGTGCCAGCAGCCAATCCGACAGGAGAGGTTGGAATTCACCCCTCCACTTT,CASSQSDRRGWNSPLHF
NA,TRBV5-1,NA,TRBJ2-5,TGCGCCAGCAGCTCGGGCCCCGTGGGGGCAGAGACCCAGTACTTC,CASSSGPVGAETQYF
once,TRBV15,NA,TRBJ2-1,TGTGCCACCAGCAGAGTCAGGTCCTCCTCCTACAATGAGCAGTTCTTC,CATSRVRSSSYNEQFF
NA,TRBV5-1,NA,TRBJ1-2,TGCGCCAGCAGCAGAGGACAGCCCGTCGGAGGCTACACCTTC,CASSRGQPVGGYTF
NA,TRBV2,NA,TRBJ1-5,TGTGCCAGCACCCCGGGGGGGGGTCAGCCCCAGCATTTT,CASTPGGGQPQHF
NA,TRBV29-1,NA,TRBJ2-5,TGCAGCGTGCTAATGCAAGAGACCCAGTACTTC,CSVLMQETQYF
once,TRBV29-1,NA,TRBJ1-1,TGCAGCGTCGAGGGGAACACTGAAGCTTTCTTT,CSVEGNTEAFF
NA,TRBV3-1/TRBV3-2,TRBD1,TRBJ1-2,TGTGCCAGCAGCCGCACCGGGACAGGGGGAGGCTACACCTTC,CASSRTGTGGGYTF
NA,TRBV4-1,NA,TRBJ1-2,TGCGCCAGCAGCCCCGAGGCTCCGCGGAGCTATGGCTACACCTTC,CASSPEAPRSYGYTF
NA,TRBV2,TRBD1,TRBJ1-6,TGTGCCAGCAGTCCTCGGACAGGGGGTAATTCACCCCTCCACTTT,CASSPRTGGNSPLHF
NA,TRBV7-9,NA,TRBJ2-3,TGTGCCAGCAGCCCGGGGACTTTAGGAGCGCAGTATTTT,CASSPGTLGAQYF
NA,TRBV25-1,TRBD1,TRBJ2-7,TGTGCCAGCAGTGAGAAAGACAGGGGGACATCCTACGAGCAGTACTTC,CASSEKDRGTSYEQYF
NA,TRBV5-1,TRBD2,TRBJ2-1,TGCGCCAGCAGCTTGGCCGGACTAGCGGGTGCCTACAATGAGCAGTTCTTC,CASSLAGLAGAYNEQFF
NA,TRBV12-5,TRBD2,TRBJ2-1,TGTGCTAGTGGTTTGAGACTAGCGAGGGGCAATGAGCAGTTCTTC,CASGLRLARGNEQFF
NA,TRBV30,NA,TRBJ1-5,TGTGCCTGGAGTGCCGGGTACAATCAGCCCCAGCATTTT,CAWSAGYNQPQHF
NA,TRBV3-1/TRBV3-2,NA,TRBJ2-7,TGTGCCAGCAGCCTTGGAGGACTGGGTTCCTACGAGCAGTACTTC,CASSLGGLGSYEQYF
once,TRBV12-3/TRBV12-4,NA,TRBJ1-2,TGTGCCAGCAGTCGGGGGGATGGCTACACCTTC,CASSRGDGYTF
NA,TRBV6-5,NA,TRBJ1-1,TGTGCCAGCAGTTCCACAGGATCGGGCGCTGAAGCTTTCTTT,CASSSTGSGAEAFF
NA,TRBV6-5,NA,TRBJ1-1,TGTGCCAGCACATTGACACCCAACACTGAAGCTTTCTTT,CASTLTPNTEAFF
NA,TRBV29-1,NA,TRBJ1-5,TGCAGCGTTAGGGACAACTACAATCAGCCCCAGCATTTT,CSVRDNYNQPQHF
once,TRBV6-2/TRBV6-3,TRBD2,TRBJ2-1,TGTGCCAGCAGTTACCCCGCCTTAGCGGGGGGGATGGATGAGCAGTTCTTC,CASSYPALAGGMDEQFF
few,TRBV11-2,NA,TRBJ1-3,TGTGCCAGCAGCCCCACCACGAGCTCTGGAAACACCATATATTTT,CASSPTTSSGNTIYF
NA,TRBV5-1,NA,TRBJ1-1,TGCGCCAGCAGACTTACTGACAGATCGAACACTGAAGCTTTCTTT,CASRLTDRSNTEAFF
NA,TRBV6-5,TRBD1,TRBJ1-3,TGTGCCAGCAGTTACACCGGGACAGGGCGTGGAAACACCATATATTTT,CASSYTGTGRGNTIYF
NA,TRBV15,TRBD1,TRBJ2-7,TGTGCCACCAGCCCCCAGGGGGAAGAAGAGCAGTACTTC,CATSPQGEEEQYF
NA,TRBV5-4,TRBD1,TRBJ2-1,TGTGCCAGCAGCCGGACAGGGGGCCACAATGAGCAGTTCTTC,CASSRTGGHNEQFF
NA,TRBV20-1,TRBD1,TRBJ1-2,TGCAGTGCTAGACAGGGGGGTGGCTACACCTTC,CSARQGGGYTF
NA,TRBV7-2,NA,TRBJ2-5,TGTGCCAGCAGCTCACGGCAAGGGGCTCAAGAGACCCAGTACTTC,CASSSRQGAQETQYF
NA,TRBV30,NA,TRBJ1-5,TGTGCCTGGGACATAGGGGCAGGCAATCAGCCCCAGCATTTT,CAWDIGAGNQPQHF
NA,TRBV7-9,NA,TRBJ1-3,TGTGCCAGCAGCTCCGGACTCCCCGGCTCTGGAAACACCATATATTTT,CASSSGLPGSGNTIYF
NA,TRBV7-9,TRBD1,TRBJ1-1,TGTGCCAGCAGCTACACGGGCGGGGACAGGGGATCACGAATAGCTTTCTTT,CASSYTGGDRGSRIAFF
NA,TRBV4-1,TRBD2,TRBJ2-1,TGCGCCAGCAGCCAACGGGTAGCGGGAGGTGGCAATGAGCAGTTCTTC,CASSQRVAGGGNEQFF
NA,TRBV7-9,NA,TRBJ2-7,TGTGCCAGCAGCAGCTCCCCCCGGGACTCAGCCTACGAGCAGTACTTC,CASSSSPRDSAYEQYF
NA,TRBV7-9,NA,TRBJ2-5,TGTGCCAGCAGCTGGTATGAGGTAGAGACCCAGTACTTC,CASSWYEVETQYF
NA,TRBV2,TRBD1,TRBJ1-1,TGTGCCAGCAGTTTCCCGACAGGGGGATCTGAAGCTTTCTTT,CASSFPTGGSEAFF